One sample yielded the 25 T cell receptor beta chains listed below, sequenced in a study of blood T cells in healthy people across ages. A J-beta primer mix and a sample-barcoded 5' primer were used in a second PCR of about 6 to 12 cycles. Each CDR3 protein gets one entry after TCRdb re-called the 5' RACE reads with MiXCR. The data show approximately 830,000 distinct CDR3 sequences, with under 80% seen just once and about a quarter held by the top ten. Input material: blood. The source of these receptors is a man aged 25-45 years in good health.

The V call is TRBV10-3, the J call TRBJ1-2; 7 nucleotides match TRBD1. CDR1 and CDR2 (germline): ENHRY, SYGVKD. V was pared by 5 bases and J by 0 bases, with 6 bases of the junction left unmatched. This CDR3 has 15 residues. The CDR3 sequence: CAISPGQFTNYGYTF. CDR3 nucleotide sequence: TGTGCCATCAGTCCGGGACAGTTCACTAACTATGGCTACACCTTC.

This clonotype was detected a few times. The chain recombines TRBV20-1 with TRBJ2-3; D might be TRBD2 (5 bases). The CDR3 is 13 residues long. Germline-derived CDR1 and CDR2 are DFQATT and SNEGSKA (reference sequence). The V end lost 2 bases, the J end lost 5 bases, and 11 bases lay between the germline ends. For the CDR3, the DNA is TGCAGTGCTAGATACGGGGATCAAGATACGCAGTATTTT. Translating gives CSARYGDQDTQYF.

The chain recombines TRBV20-1 with TRBJ1-2, with D perhaps matching TRBD1 (5 bases). Germline values: CDR1 DFQATT, CDR2 SNEGSKA (reference sequence). The CDR3 extends over 11 amino acids. The ends were cut back, 6 bases at V and 4 bases at J, with 9 bases in the middle. CDR3 in DNA: TGCAGTGCGTCAGGGACCTATGGCTACACCTTC. It specifies CSASGTYGYTF.

The sample holds one count of this clonotype. The chain couples TRBV12-5 to TRBJ1-2; 7 bases are shared with TRBD1. The CDR3 runs to 21 residues. Germline CDR1 and CDR2: LGHNT and FRNRAP. With 6 bases clipped from V and 0 bases from J, the junction kept 25 bases outside the gene matches. DNA of the CDR3: TGTGCTAGTGGCCAAATCCCCGTTTATGGGACAGCACTTTATTCTAACTATGGCTACACCTTC. Translating it yields CASGQIPVYGTALYSNYGYTF.

The V call is TRBV7-2, the J call TRBJ2-2, with D uncertain. CDR1 and CDR2 (germline): SGHTA, FQGNSA. The CDR3 length is 14 residues. The V gene lost 1 base and the J gene lost 3 bases, with 6 bases spanning the gap. The chain's CDR3 is CASSLVSDTGELFF. The CDR3, as DNA: TGTGCCAGCAGCTTAGTGAGTGACACCGGGGAGCTGTTTTTT.

This chain connects TRBV14 to TRBJ2-6; TRBD1 is a possible D gene (6 bases). The V end lost 3 bases, the J end lost 3 bases, and 21 bases lay between the germline ends. Germline CDR1 is SGHDN and CDR2 is FVKESK. The CDR3 is made up of 19 amino acids. CDR3: CASSHSLGGPFFGANVLTF. CDR3 coding DNA: TGTGCCAGCAGCCACAGCCTAGGGGGTCCCTTTTTTGGGGCCAACGTCCTGACTTTC.

This clonotype occurred a few times. CDR3 DNA sequence: TGCAGCGTTGTAATTTACGCCTACAATGAGCAGTTCTTC. Protein sequence: CSVVIYAYNEQFF. The chain links TRBV29-1 to TRBJ2-1; D not resolved. Trimming shortened V by 4 bases and J by 2 bases, and 9 bases separated the two germline ends. CDR1 is SQVTM, CDR2 ANQGSEA, per germline. This CDR3 contains 13 residues.

This clonotype was recorded a few times. This chain connects TRBV4-2 to TRBJ1-2; perhaps TRBD1 as D (6 bases). Per germline, CDR1 LGHNA and CDR2 YNFKEQ. The V and J ends lost 4 bases and 2 bases respectively, with 14 bases between them. CDR3 length: 15 residues. The CDR3 here is CASSPVGQGNYGYTF. The CDR3 bases are TGTGCCAGCAGCCCTGTTGGGCAGGGGAACTATGGCTACACCTTC.

The CDR3 spells CASRLKTGLAGTEQFF. The CDR3 DNA reads TGTGCCAGCAGACTGAAGACGGGACTAGCGGGAACTGAGCAGTTCTTC. The chain joins TRBV28 to TRBJ2-1; 13 bases map to TRBD2. The length of the CDR3 is 16 residues. Germline V lookup: CDR1 MDHEN, CDR2 SYDVKM. Trimming at V came to 6 bases and at J to 9 bases, leaving 11 bases not matched to a gene. Combining the CDR3 with reference TRBV28 and TRBJ2-1 gives the whole variable domain DVKVTQSSRYLVKRTGEKVFLECVQDMDHENMFWYRQDPGLGLRLIYFSYDVKMKEKGDIPEGYSVSREKKERFSLILESASTNQTSMYLCASRLKTGLAGTEQFFGPGTRLTVL.

V usage is TRBV12-3 or TRBV12-4 and J usage is TRBJ2-1; D may correspond to TRBD1 or TRBD2 (5 bases each). Trimming left V 7 bases short and J 6 bases short, with 16 bases between. This CDR3 comprises 14 residues. The chain's CDR3 is CASIGTSLTNEQFF. CDR3 nucleotides: TGTGCCAGCATCGGGACCTCACTCACCAATGAGCAGTTCTTC.

This chain uses TRBV7-2 with TRBJ2-3, with D perhaps matching TRBD2 (6 bases). Germline loops: CDR1 SGHTA, CDR2 FQGNSA. The CDR3 length is 16 residues. V was shortened by 0 bases and J by 4 bases, with 14 bases between the two germline ends. The CDR3 region has the DNA TGTGCCAGCAGCTTAGCAGGACGCGGAGGGGCAGATACGCAGTATTTT. Its translation is CASSLAGRGGADTQYF.

V gene TRBV7-3 combines with J gene TRBJ2-3, with D hard to call. CDR1 SGHTA and CDR2 FQGTGA come from the germline V gene. Trimming took off 5 bases at V and 6 bases at J, with 12 bases between the two ends. This CDR3 comprises 13 residues. CDR3 in DNA: TGTGCCAGCAGCCCCCCGGTCTCCGATACGCAGTATTTT. Encoded protein: CASSPPVSDTQYF.

This sequence joins TRBV6-5 and TRBJ1-2; no definite D call. V lost 3 bases and J lost 7, with 18 bases in between. The CDR3 is 15 amino acids. Germline lookup yields CDR1 MNHEY and CDR2 SVGAGI. The CDR3 DNA reads as TGTGCCAGCAGTTATTCCGGTCCGTCGGGCTTTGGCTACACCTTC. Translated: CASSYSGPSGFGYTF.

This clonotype has just a few counts. This chain links TRBV29-1 with TRBJ2-1; D is possibly TRBD1 or TRBD2 (6 bases each). With 1 base removed from V and 9 bases from J, the gap between germline ends came to 10 bases. The CDR3 extends over 12 amino acids. Germline loops: CDR1 SQVTM, CDR2 ANQGSEA. The CDR3 protein is CSVEVGGGEQFF. As DNA, the CDR3 is TGCAGCGTTGAAGTAGGGGGAGGTGAGCAGTTCTTC.

In its sample, this clonotype was seen a few times. The chain combines TRBV29-1 with TRBJ2-1, with TRBD1 matching over 8 bases. J gave up 4 bases and V 3 bases, and 5 bases lay outside the gene matches. Germline CDR1 reads SQVTM; CDR2 reads ANQGSEA. This CDR3 spans 14 amino acids. The CDR3 protein is CSVDGDRLYNEQFF. CDR3 coding DNA: TGCAGCGTTGACGGGGACAGGCTTTACAATGAGCAGTTCTTC.

The chain combines TRBV28 with TRBJ2-5, with D hard to call. The CDR3 length is 15 residues. Germline-derived CDR1 and CDR2 are MDHEN and SYDVKM. Deletions cut 4 bases from V and 5 bases from J, with 17 bases between. This CDR3 reads CASSSNTFSRETQYF. The CDR3 coding sequence is TGTGCCAGCAGTTCGAACACGTTCTCTCGGGAGACCCAGTACTTC.

This clonotype has a single count. The chain is built from TRBV12-3 or TRBV12-4 and TRBJ2-1, with no clear D. This CDR3 comprises 12 residues. V was shortened by 7 bases and J by 5 bases, with 9 bases between the two germline ends. The CDR3 reads CASTLGHNEQFF. DNA for the CDR3: TGTGCCAGCACCTTGGGCCACAATGAGCAGTTCTTC.

This clonotype was counted only a few times. This sequence joins TRBV20-1 and TRBJ2-5; 7 bases match TRBD2. Per germline, CDR1 DFQATT and CDR2 SNEGSKA (reference sequence). With 5 bases clipped from V and 5 bases from J, the junction kept 8 bases outside the gene matches. The CDR3 contains 13 residues. The CDR3 loop reads CSAEQRGRETQYF. CDR3 DNA: TGCAGTGCTGAGCAGCGGGGAAGGGAGACCCAGTACTTC.

The rearrangement uses TRBV20-1 and TRBJ1-5; D is possibly TRBD1 (6 bases). The CDR3 covers 16 residues. From germline, CDR1 is DFQATT and CDR2 SNEGSKA (reference sequence). V was cut by 1 base and J by 4 bases, with 17 bases left in between. The CDR3 protein is CSARGGEKGGNQPQHF. The CDR3 DNA is TGCAGTGCTAGAGGCGGCGAGAAGGGGGGGAATCAGCCCCAGCATTTT.

The chain joins TRBV2 to TRBJ2-3; 7 nucleotides match TRBD2. Per germline, CDR1 SNHLY and CDR2 FYNNEI. This CDR3 is built from 16 residues. The V segment lost 1 base and the J segment 2 bases; nucleotides outside the gene matches: 6. The CDR3: CASSEGLAVITDTQYF. Here the CDR3 DNA reads TGTGCCAGCAGTGAAGGGCTAGCGGTGATCACAGATACGCAGTATTTT.

The rearrangement uses TRBV7-2 and TRBJ2-1, with 11 bases aligning to TRBD2. Germline-derived CDR1 and CDR2 are SGHTA and FQGNSA. The CDR3 contains 15 residues. Losses at the gene ends were 3 bases for V and 5 bases for J; bases not matched to a gene: 3. The CDR3 protein is CASSLVAGGHNEQFF. CDR3 DNA: TGTGCCAGCAGCTTGGTAGCGGGGGGGCACAATGAGCAGTTCTTC.

V gene TRBV5-4 combines with J gene TRBJ1-6, with D possibly being TRBD1 (5 bases). Trimming took 4 bases from V and 0 from J, leaving 17 bases between them. This CDR3 has 18 amino acids. CDR1 SGHNT and CDR2 YYREEE come from the germline V gene (reference sequence). The CDR3 region is CASSHPDSPSSYNSPLHF. As DNA, the CDR3 is TGTGCCAGCAGCCACCCCGACAGCCCGAGCTCCTATAATTCACCCCTCCACTTT.

This clonotype was found many times. The rearrangement uses TRBV20-1 and TRBJ2-2, with D possibly being TRBD1 (5 bases). This CDR3 has 13 residues. Per the germline V gene, CDR1 is DFQATT and CDR2 is SNEGSKA (reference sequence). The CDR3 protein is CGQGRTNTGELFF. In nucleotides, the CDR3 is TGCGGGCAGGGCAGGACGAACACCGGGGAGCTGTTTTTT.

The gene calls are TRBV9 and TRBJ2-6; TRBD1 or TRBD2 may be the D gene (6 bases each). The germline gives CDR1 SGDLS, CDR2 YYNGEE. V was clipped by 0 bases and J by 3 bases, with 16 bases between them. This CDR3 has 18 residues. The CDR3 sequence: CASSVAIRGAGGANVLTF. In nucleotides, the CDR3 is TGTGCCAGCAGCGTAGCTATTAGGGGGGCTGGTGGGGCCAACGTCCTGACTTTC.

The chain couples TRBV11-3 to TRBJ2-5; possibly TRBD1 for D (6 bases). The V end lost 8 bases, the J end lost 2 bases, and 30 bases lay between the germline ends. The CDR3 covers 19 residues. The germline CDR1 and CDR2 sequences are SGHNT and YENEEA. This CDR3 reads CASGLGAAINFPPQETQYF. In nucleotides, the CDR3 is TGTGCCAGCGGACTGGGGGCGGCCATTAATTTCCCGCCTCAAGAGACCCAGTACTTC. Using reference TRBV11-3 and TRBJ2-5 for the parts outside the CDR3, the full variable domain is EAGVVQSPRYKIIEKKQPVAFWCNPISGHNTLYWYLQNLGQGPELLIRYENEEAVDDSQLPKDRFSAERLKGVDSTLKIQPAELGDSAVYLCASGLGAAINFPPQETQYFGPGTRLLVL.